Reported below is one T cell receptor beta chain. Its target is unknown. The CDR3 is 14 amino acids. Germline V gene lookup returns CDR1 SGHTS and CDR2 YDEGEE. The V segment lost 4 bases and the J segment 6 bases; nucleotides outside the gene matches: 6. The sample originates from a study of T cell responses to AZD1222 COVID-19 vaccine. Notes on the study in general: Targeting of unmutated variant regions was reportedly seen in nearly half of spike-specific TCRs. Spike-wide coverage was observed for vaccine-associated CD4 TCRs, with dominant responses at 160-218 and 743-854. It was only after the peak T cell response that any repertoires were sampled. Baseline antibody screening turned up just six seropositive AZD1222 recipients.

Libraries were prepared by immunoSEQ multiplex PCR; TCRdb keeps only in-frame clonotypes and omits some of them. The table shows roughly 150,000 clones, with roughly 90% occurring only once. The sequenced sample was peripheral blood, obtained on day 0 of AZD1222 vaccination. This clonotype was obtained from an adult in good health. The chain couples TRBV5-8 to TRBJ1-5; 8 bases map to TRBD1. The CDR3 loop reads CASSNGQGGQPQHF. CDR3 in DNA: TGTGCCAGCAGCAATGGACAGGGTGGTCAGCCCCAGCATTTT.